Here is one T cell receptor beta chain with its context. Its antigen has not been determined. Nothing much larger sits one base from this clone, and base qualities are not available. The entry originates in a study of blood T cells in healthy people across ages (dated by TCRdb to 2013 to 2016). As for the study more broadly: Template switching captured roughly one uniquely barcoded TCR beta cDNA molecule per two T cells in model experiments. The donors were divided into four age groups: young (average around 17 years), middle-aged (about 39), aged (approximately 62) and long-lived (nearly 85). To avoid experimental bias, donors of different ages were spread randomly across the sequencing lanes. The study analyzed two additional independent replicas of 1 million unique cDNA reads from the same blood draw for two donors, one aged 18 to 30 and one aged 80 or older. Age-related changes in TCR beta repertoire diversity were measured in the study by deep sequencing normalized with unique cDNA molecular identifiers.

The paper as a whole reports these results and caveats: Because profiling used bulk unsorted PBMCs, naive and antigen-experienced compartments could not be compared conclusively. Because the CMV infection status of the donors was unknown, age-related changes in expanded clonotypes may potentially have been confounded. Compared with the aged group, more naive CD4+ T cells, fewer expanded clones and increased TCR diversity were shown by the long-lived group, suggesting age selection. Observed TCR beta diversity per million T cells fell roughly linearly with age, and a significant reduction was already apparent by age about 38. A strong correlation was found between observed TCR beta diversity and the percentage of naive T cells measured by flow cytometry. Estimates of total diversity based on one million sequenced T cells were considered lower bounds and underestimates.

Libraries were prepared through 5' RACE. Sequencing took place on an Illumina HiSeq 2500. The second PCR ran for roughly 7 to 12 cycles and used a J-beta primer mix along with a sample-barcoded 5' primer. A template-switch 5' adaptor carrying 12 random nucleotides introduced a unique molecular identifier onto each TCR beta cDNA molecule. At least 3 million CDR3-containing paired-end reads were obtained from each sample. All of the RNA was converted into first-strand cDNA using the Mint cDNA synthesis kit, with a TRBC-specific oligonucleotide serving as the primer. Following uracil-DNA glycosylase treatment, a first 18-cycle PCR with universal primers M1SS and BC2_uni_R was performed on all cDNA. The study's processing was this. Normalization of each sample was performed by random selection of 1 million high-quality reads, each carrying a distinct molecular identifier. Reads sharing molecular identifiers were discarded rather than binned into consensus sequences. MiTCR, with a Q25 quality threshold and the strictest error-elimination algorithm, was used for CDR3 identification, clonotype clustering and error correction. Lower-bound total TCR beta diversity was estimated with a nonparametric unseen species model using Euler transformation. Clones were called with MiXCR by TCRdb after fastp trimmed the public reads at Q25, and only in-frame beta chains were retained. Rows matching on CDR3 protein sequence are summarized as one entry with the most common DNA and genes. TCRdb's processing, not the study's, gives the V and J calls here. This sample gives over a million distinct CDR3 sequences in total; roughly 59% of them show up just once. The top ten constitute 5.5% to 8% of the sample.

Donors were 39 systemically healthy Caucasian individuals from Russia aged roughly 6 to 95 years. Around 10 milliliters of peripheral blood were drawn from each donor into EDTA-treated Vacutainer tubes. Ficoll-Paque density-gradient centrifugation was used to isolate PBMCs, with at least 6.5 million per sample. Trizol reagent was used to extract total RNA from PBMCs, with at least 5.5 micrograms per sample. For every donor, an aliquot of PBMCs went through flow cytometry to measure the percentages of naive CD45RAhigh/CD27high T cells. CDR1 DFQATT and CDR2 SNEGSKA are derived from the germline V gene (reference sequence). The CDR3 has 13 amino acids, counting the end cysteine and phenylalanine. CDR3 DNA only is kept here, 39 bases in frame from base 1.

Sequencing input: blood. This clonotype originated in a man aged 18 to 29 in good health. This chain joins TRBV20-1 to TRBJ2-3; the D gene cannot be resolved reliably. The DNA matches TRBJ1-5 better at its end, which makes the J call doubtful. The CDR3 protein sequence reads: CSARELAGDTQHF. The nucleotide sequence is given as TGCAGTGCTAGAGAACTAGCGGGAGATACGCAGCATTTT.